This T cell receptor (beta chain) is drawn from a study of response to subunit inactivated influenza vaccine. TCRdb processed the RT-PCR reads anew with MiXCR; each CDR3 protein has one entry. The sample consists of 150,000 to 200,000 distinct CDR3 sequences, 9.5% to 15% of them appearing once. The CDR3 contains 14 residues. The V end was cut by 4 bases, the J end by 4 bases, with 10 bases between. Germline assignment: CDR1 MGHRA and CDR2 YSYEKL. These data were also filed under a second study, of T cells expressing NK-cell markers. According to that study: A 5'RACE template switching approach incorporating UMIs was used to make TCR beta cDNA. Dominant NKG2C+ clonotypes were found to form about 1.0-8% of CD8+ T cells in over five donors.

The input for sequencing was CD8+ T cells sorted from PBMCs, taken 11 to 12 days after vaccination. The receptor was isolated from a man aged 50 to 60 who received an inactivated influenza vaccine. The chain uses TRBV4-1 and TRBJ2-2, with no clear D. This chain's CDR3 is CASSPNIFTGELFF. The CDR3 DNA sequence: TGCGCCAGCAGCCCGAACATTTTCACCGGGGAGCTGTTTTTT.